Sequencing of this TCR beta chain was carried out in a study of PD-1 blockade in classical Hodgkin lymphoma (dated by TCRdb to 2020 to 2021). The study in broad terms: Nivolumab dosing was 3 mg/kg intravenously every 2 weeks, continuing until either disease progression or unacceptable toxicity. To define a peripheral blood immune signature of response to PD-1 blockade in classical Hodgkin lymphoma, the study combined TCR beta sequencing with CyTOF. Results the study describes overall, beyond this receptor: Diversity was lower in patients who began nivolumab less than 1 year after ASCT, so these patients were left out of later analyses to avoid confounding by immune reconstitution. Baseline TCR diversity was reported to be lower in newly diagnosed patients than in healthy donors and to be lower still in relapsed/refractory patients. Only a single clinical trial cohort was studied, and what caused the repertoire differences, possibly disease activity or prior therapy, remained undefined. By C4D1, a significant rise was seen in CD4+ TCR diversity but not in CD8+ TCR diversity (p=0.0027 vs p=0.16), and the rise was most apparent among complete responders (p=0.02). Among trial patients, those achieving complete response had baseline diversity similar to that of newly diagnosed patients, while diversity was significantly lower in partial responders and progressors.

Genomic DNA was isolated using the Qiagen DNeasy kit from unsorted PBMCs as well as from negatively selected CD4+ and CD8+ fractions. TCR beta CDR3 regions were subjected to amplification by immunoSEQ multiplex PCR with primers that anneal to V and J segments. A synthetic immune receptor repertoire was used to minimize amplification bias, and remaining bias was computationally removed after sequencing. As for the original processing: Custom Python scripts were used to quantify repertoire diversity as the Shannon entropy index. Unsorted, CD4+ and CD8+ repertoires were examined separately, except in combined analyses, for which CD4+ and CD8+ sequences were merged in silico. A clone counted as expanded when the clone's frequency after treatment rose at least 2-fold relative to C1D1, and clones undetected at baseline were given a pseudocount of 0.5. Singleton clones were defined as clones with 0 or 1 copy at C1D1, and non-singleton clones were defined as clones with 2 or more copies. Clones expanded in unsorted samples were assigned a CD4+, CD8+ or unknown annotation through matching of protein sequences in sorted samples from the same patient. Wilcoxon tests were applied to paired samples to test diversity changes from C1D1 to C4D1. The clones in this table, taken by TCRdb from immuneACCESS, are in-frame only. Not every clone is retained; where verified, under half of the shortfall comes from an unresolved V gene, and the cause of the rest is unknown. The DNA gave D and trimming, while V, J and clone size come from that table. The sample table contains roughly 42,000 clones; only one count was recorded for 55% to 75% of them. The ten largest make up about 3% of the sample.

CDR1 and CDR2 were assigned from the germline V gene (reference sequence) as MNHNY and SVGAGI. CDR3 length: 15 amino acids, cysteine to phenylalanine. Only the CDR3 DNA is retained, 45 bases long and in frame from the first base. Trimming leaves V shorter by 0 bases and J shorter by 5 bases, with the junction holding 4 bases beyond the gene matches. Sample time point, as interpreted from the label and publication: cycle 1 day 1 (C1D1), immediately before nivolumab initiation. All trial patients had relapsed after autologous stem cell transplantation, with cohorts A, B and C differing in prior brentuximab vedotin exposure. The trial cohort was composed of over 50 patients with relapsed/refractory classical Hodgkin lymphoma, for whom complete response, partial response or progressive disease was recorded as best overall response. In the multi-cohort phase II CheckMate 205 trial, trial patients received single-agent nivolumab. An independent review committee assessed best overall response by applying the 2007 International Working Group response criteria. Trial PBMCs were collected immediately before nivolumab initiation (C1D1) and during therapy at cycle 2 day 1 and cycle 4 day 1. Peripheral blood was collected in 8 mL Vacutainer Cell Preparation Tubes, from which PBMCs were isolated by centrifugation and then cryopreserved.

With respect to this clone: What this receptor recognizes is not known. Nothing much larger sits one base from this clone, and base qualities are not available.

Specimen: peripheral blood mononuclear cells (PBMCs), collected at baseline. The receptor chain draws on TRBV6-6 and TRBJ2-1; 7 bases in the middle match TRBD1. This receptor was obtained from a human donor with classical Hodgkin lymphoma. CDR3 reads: CASSYSGQLNNEQFF. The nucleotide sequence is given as TGTGCCAGCAGTTACTCGGGACAGCTAAACAATGAGCAGTTCTTC.